This T cell receptor beta chain was observed in a study of T cells in Graves' hyperthyroidism and ophthalmopathy. The overall study: Once the initial diagnosis was made, peripheral blood was obtained before any treatment.

Diagnostic decisions used clinical symptoms, serum thyroxine and TRAb, thyroid ultrasound and orbital computed tomography. RNA transcripts were the template for amplifying TCR beta CDR3 regions. The HTBI primer set drove a first-round RT-PCR of the TCR CDR3. TCRdb re-analysed the multiplex PCR reads in MiXCR, keeping a single row per CDR3 protein. The data hold around 350,000 distinct CDR3 sequences, with 13% to 15% observed a single time. Many counts were recorded for this clonotype. The specimen sequenced was blood. This TCR was recovered from a woman in her thirties with Graves' ophthalmopathy.

This CDR3 reads CASRPDSYTGDEQYF. CDR3 sequence (DNA): TGTGCCAGCAGACCCGACAGCTACACGGGGGACGAGCAGTACTTC. J is TRBJ2-7 and V is TRBV2; the D gene is possibly TRBD2 (6 bases). Germline V gives CDR1 SNHLY, CDR2 FYNNEI. V gave up 6 bases and J gave up 5 bases, with 20 bases separating them. The CDR3 loop spans 15 amino acids.